This TCR beta chain was captured by sequencing in a study of shared clonotypes between healthy human individuals. Overall study: A donor's plate count was three for CD4 naive and three for CD4 memory; CD8 naive had two and CD8 memory one.

The CDR3 is made up of 16 amino acids. V trimming: 3 bases; J trimming: 3 bases; junction bases outside the gene matches: 11. Germline V gene data show CDR1 as MNHEY and CDR2 as SMNVEV (reference sequence). Selected positively for CCR7 and CD45RO-negative, naive CD8 cells excluded terminally differentiated effector memory CD45RA+ cells. Donors comprised healthy HIV-negative adults lacking recent acute infections or vaccinations. Data came from immunoSEQ multiplex PCR; TCRdb stores just in-frame clones and leaves some out. There are around 640,000 clones in the sample; about 95% occur only once, and less than 0.13% lies in the top ten.

The chain employs TRBV27 and TRBJ2-7; 7 nucleotides line up with TRBD1. The sample comprised naive CD8+ T cells sorted from blood. This sequence originates from a woman in her thirties in good health. CDR3 loop: CASSFPDRRPVYEQYF. The CDR3 DNA reads as TGTGCCAGCAGTTTTCCGGACAGGCGGCCGGTCTACGAGCAGTACTTC.